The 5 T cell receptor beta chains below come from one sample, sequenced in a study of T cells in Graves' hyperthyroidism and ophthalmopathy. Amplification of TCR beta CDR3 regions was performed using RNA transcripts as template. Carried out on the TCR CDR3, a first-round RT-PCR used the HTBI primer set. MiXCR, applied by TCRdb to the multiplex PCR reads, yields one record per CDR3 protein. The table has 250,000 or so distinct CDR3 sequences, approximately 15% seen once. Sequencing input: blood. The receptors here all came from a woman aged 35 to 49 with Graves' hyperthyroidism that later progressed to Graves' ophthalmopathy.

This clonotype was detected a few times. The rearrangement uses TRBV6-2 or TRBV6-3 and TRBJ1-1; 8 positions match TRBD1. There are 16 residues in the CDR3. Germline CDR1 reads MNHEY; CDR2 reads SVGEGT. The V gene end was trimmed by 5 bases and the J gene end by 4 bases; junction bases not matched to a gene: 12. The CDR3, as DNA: TGTGCCAGCAGTCGAGCCCGACCAGGGGGCCTCACTGAAGCTTTCTTT. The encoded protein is CASSRARPGGLTEAFF.

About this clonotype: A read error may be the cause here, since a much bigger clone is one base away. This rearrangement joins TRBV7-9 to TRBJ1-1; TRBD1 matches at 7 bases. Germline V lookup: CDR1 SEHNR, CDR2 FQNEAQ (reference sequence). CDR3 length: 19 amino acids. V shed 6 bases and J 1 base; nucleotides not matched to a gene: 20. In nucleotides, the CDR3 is TGTGCCAGCAGTCCGAACAAAAACAGGGGCCTGGTTGCGAACACTGAAGCTTTCTTT. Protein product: CASSPNKNRGLVANTEAFF.

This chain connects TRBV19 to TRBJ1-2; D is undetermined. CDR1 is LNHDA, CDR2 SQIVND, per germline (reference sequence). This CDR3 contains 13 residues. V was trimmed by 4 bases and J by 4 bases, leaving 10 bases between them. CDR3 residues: CASSKAESYGYTF. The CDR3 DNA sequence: TGTGCCAGTAGTAAGGCAGAGTCCTATGGCTACACCTTC.

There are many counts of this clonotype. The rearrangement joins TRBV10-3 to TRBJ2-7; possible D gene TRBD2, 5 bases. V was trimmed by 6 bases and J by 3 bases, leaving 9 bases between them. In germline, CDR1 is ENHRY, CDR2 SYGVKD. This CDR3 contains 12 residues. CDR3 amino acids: CAISVTSYEQYF. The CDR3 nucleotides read TGTGCCATCAGCGTTACTAGCTACGAGCAGTACTTC.

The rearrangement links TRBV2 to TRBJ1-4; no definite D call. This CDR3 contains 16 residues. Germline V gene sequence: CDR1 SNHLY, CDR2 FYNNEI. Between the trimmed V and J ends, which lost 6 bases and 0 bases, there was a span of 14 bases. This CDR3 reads CASRHLGIATNEKLFF. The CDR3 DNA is TGTGCCAGCAGGCACCTGGGAATCGCAACTAATGAAAAACTGTTTTTT.